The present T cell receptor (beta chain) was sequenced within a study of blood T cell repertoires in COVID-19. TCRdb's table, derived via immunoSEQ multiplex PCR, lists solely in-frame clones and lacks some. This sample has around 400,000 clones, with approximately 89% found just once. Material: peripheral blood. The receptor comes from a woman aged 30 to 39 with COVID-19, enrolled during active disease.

The CDR3 region is CASSLRRSGRLSTDTQYF. The CDR3 nucleotides are TGCGCCAGCAGCCTGCGCCGTAGCGGGAGGTTGAGCACAGATACGCAGTATTTT. The chain uses TRBV4-1 and TRBJ2-3; 10 bases fit TRBD2. The germline V gene has CDR1 MGHRA and CDR2 YSYEKL. After removal of 4 bases from V and 0 bases from J, the junction contained 10 bases not matched to a gene. The CDR3 runs to 18 residues.